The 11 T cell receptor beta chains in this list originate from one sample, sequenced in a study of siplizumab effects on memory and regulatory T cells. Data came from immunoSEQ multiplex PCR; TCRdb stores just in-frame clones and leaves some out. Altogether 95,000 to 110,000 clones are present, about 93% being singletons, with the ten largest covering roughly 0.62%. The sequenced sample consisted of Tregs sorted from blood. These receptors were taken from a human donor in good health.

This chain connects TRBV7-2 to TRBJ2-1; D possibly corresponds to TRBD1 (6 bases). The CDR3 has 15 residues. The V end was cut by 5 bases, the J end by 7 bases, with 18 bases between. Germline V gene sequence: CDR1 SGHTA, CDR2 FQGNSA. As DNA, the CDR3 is TGTGCCAGCAGCCAGCCTGGGGGCCCCTGGAATGAGCAGTTCTTC. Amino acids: CASSQPGGPWNEQFF.

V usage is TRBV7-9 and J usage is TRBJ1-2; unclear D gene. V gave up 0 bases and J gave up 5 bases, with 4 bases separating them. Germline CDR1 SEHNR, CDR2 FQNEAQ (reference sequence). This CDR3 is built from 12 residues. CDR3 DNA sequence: TGTGCCAGCAGCTTAGCTCTATATGGCTACACCTTC. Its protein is CASSLALYGYTF.

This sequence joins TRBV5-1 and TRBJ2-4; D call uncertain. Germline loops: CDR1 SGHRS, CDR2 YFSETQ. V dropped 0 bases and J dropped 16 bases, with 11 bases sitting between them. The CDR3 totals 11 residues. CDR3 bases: TGCGCCAGCAGCTTGGGCGGTGCTATCTACTTC. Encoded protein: CASSLGGAIYF. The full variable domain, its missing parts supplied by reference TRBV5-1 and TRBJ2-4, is KAGVTQTPRYLIKTRGQQVTLSCSPISGHRSVSWYQQTPGQGLQFLFEYFSETQRNKGNFPGRFSGRQFSNSRSEMNVSTLELGDSALYLCASSLGGAIYFGAGTRLSVL.

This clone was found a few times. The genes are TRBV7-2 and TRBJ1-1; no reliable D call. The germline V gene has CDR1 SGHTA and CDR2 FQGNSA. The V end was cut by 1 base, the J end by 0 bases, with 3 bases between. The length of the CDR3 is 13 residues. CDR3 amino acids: CASSLVMNTEAFF. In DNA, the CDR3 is TGTGCCAGCAGCTTAGTAATGAACACTGAAGCTTTCTTT. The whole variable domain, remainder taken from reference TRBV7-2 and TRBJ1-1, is GAGVSQSPSNKVTEKGKDVELRCDPISGHTALYWYRQSLGQGLEFLIYFQGNSAPDKSGLPSDRFSAERTGGSVSTLTIQRTQQEDSAVYLCASSLVMNTEAFFGQGTRLTVV.

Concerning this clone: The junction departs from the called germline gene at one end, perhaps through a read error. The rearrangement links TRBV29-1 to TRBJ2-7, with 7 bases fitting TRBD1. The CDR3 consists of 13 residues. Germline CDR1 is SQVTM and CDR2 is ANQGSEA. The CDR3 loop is CSVETGTVHFRHF. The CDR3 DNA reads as TGCAGCGTAGAAACCGGGACAGTCCATTTTCGTCACTTC.

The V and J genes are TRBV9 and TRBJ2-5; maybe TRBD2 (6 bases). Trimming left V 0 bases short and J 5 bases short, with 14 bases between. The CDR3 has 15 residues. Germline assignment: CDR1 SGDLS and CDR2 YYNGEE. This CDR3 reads CASSVASGREETQYF. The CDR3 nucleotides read TGTGCCAGCAGCGTAGCTTCCGGGAGAGAGGAGACCCAGTACTTC.

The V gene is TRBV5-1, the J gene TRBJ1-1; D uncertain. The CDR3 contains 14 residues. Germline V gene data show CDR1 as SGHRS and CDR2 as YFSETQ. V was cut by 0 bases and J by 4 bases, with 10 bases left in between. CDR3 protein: CASSLAGESTEAFF. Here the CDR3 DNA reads TGCGCCAGCAGCTTGGCCGGGGAGAGCACTGAAGCTTTCTTT.

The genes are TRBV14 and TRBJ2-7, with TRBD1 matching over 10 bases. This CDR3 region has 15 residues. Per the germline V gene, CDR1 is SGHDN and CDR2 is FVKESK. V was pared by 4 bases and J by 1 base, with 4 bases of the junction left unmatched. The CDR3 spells CASSRRTGGSYEQYF. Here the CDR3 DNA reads TGTGCCAGCAGCCGGCGGACAGGGGGATCCTACGAGCAGTACTTC.

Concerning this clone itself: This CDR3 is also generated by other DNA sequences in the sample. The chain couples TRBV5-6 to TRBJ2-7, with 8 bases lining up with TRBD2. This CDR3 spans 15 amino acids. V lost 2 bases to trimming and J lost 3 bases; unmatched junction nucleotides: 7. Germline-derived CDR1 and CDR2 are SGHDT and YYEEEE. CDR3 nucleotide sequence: TGTGCCAGCAGCTTCGGTGGCGGGGGGAACTACGAGCAGTACTTC. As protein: CASSFGGGGNYEQYF.

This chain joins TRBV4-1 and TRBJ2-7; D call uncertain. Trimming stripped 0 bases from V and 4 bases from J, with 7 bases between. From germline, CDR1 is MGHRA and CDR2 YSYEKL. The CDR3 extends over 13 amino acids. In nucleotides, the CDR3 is TGCGCCAGCAGCCAAGATGGGAAATACGAGCAGTACTTC. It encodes CASSQDGKYEQYF.

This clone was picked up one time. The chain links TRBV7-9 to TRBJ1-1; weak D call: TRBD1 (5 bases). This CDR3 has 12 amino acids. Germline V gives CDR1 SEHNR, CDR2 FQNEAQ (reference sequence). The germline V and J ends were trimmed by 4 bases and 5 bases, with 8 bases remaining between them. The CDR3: CASSSWGTEAFF. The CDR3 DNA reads TGTGCCAGCAGCTCTTGGGGGACTGAAGCTTTCTTT.